The rows below give T cell receptor beta chains drawn from one sample of a study of blood T cell repertoires in COVID-19. Measured with immunoSEQ multiplex PCR; TCRdb has only the in-frame clones, and not every one. The sample has 200,000 or so clones; about nine tenths are singletons. Sample: peripheral blood. These TCRs come from a woman in her fifties or sixties with acute or convalescent COVID-19. Each CDR3 is given without its conserved first and last residue. The D gene is left open where the match is weak.

D gene	V gene	J gene	CDR3 protein
.	TRBV5-4	TRBJ1-2	ASSTHRTDPGYT
.	TRBV4-3	TRBJ2-5	ASSQVAGRSGETQY
TRBD1	TRBV5-5	TRBJ1-2	ASSFSGGPNNYGYT
TRBD2	TRBV6-2/TRBV6-3	TRBJ2-2	ASSYRAGVTGELF
TRBD1	TRBV6-5	TRBJ2-1	ASSYPSGTANNEQF
TRBD1	TRBV9	TRBJ1-1	ASSAGGNTEAF
.	TRBV7-6	TRBJ2-7	ASSSPGSPLEQY
TRBD2	TRBV30	TRBJ2-1	AWSVVGFSGGAWKGSDNEQF
TRBD1	TRBV5-1	TRBJ2-7	ASSTRQGSYEQY
TRBD1	TRBV7-9	TRBJ1-5	ASSLSRQGSNQPQH
TRBD1	TRBV19	TRBJ1-5	ASRARQGVVQPQH
.	TRBV13	TRBJ1-2	ASSQGDYGYT
.	TRBV5-5	TRBJ1-4	ASSLDYFGEKLF
TRBD1	TRBV6-2/TRBV6-3	TRBJ1-6	ASRPTGDSPLH
.	TRBV14	TRBJ2-5	ASSQDRGARETQY
.	TRBV18	TRBJ1-1	ASSPRETEAF
.	TRBV7-9	TRBJ2-2	ASSFAGVAGELF
.	TRBV11-2	TRBJ2-7	ASSPPTGPYEQY
TRBD1	TRBV27	TRBJ1-1	ASSSLSQGDTEAF
.	TRBV20-1	TRBJ1-2	SASPQGYGYT
.	TRBV21-1	TRBJ2-7	ASSIQTGRGAQEQY
TRBD1	TRBV11-2	TRBJ2-2	ASSRQGDTGELF
TRBD2	TRBV18	TRBJ2-7	ASSPGGGKQGGLYEQY
.	TRBV19	TRBJ1-1	ASSIVWTALGRNTEAF
TRBD1	TRBV2	TRBJ1-5	ASSGSITGDNQPQH
.	TRBV12-3/TRBV12-4	TRBJ1-2	ASSKGDNYGYT
.	TRBV21-1	TRBJ2-7	ASSKGDLGESYEQY
.	TRBV6-5	TRBJ2-3	ASKKEVTDTQY
TRBD1	TRBV7-9	TRBJ1-5	ASSLWTGVDQPQH
TRBD1	TRBV5-1	TRBJ2-1	ASTLTGWDNEQF